This T cell receptor (beta chain) was profiled in a study of T cell repertoires in cytomegalovirus infection. Across the whole study: Evidence of both CMV infection and a matching HLA type came from public TCR beta signatures. Points from the study as a whole: Cumulative frequency (of public TCR beta family members) identified carriers of CMV plus the relevant HLA.

On this clonotype itself: Its specificity is unknown.

MiXCR, applied by TCRdb to the reads, yields one record per CDR3 protein. The sample holds 110,000 or so distinct CDR3 sequences, about 30% seen once. This TCR was sampled from a human donor in good health (CMV status not recorded). Some clones in this sample may be carry-over from other donors' samples. The sequenced sample was CD8+ T cells from cultured PBMCs, obtained from culture after CMV antigen stimulation.

CDR3 sequence: CSARAGTPYEQYF. The DNA for the CDR3 is TGCAGTGCTAGAGCCGGGACACCTTACGAGCAGTACTTC. The chain employs TRBV20-1 and TRBJ2-7; possibly TRBD1 for D (6 bases). CDR1 is DFQATT and CDR2 is SNEGSKA in the germline V gene (reference sequence). The CDR3 has 13 residues. V lost 1 base to trimming and J lost 4 bases, with 11 bases between them.